This T cell receptor (beta chain) was captured by sequencing in a study of TIL therapy for anti-PD-1-resistant metastatic lung cancer. Study at large: Tumors had a median PD-L1 proportion score of about 6%. A handful of tumors were EGFR-mutant and two were ALK-rearranged.

The time point is: pre-treatment sample, taken before nivolumab and TIL therapy. Sequencing used immunoSEQ v3. Clones were read by immunoSEQ multiplex PCR, and TCRdb kept only the in-frame ones, dropping some. The repertoire holds some 45,000 clones, with about 86% as singletons. There are 15 residues in the CDR3. CDR1 and CDR2 (germline): MDHEN, SYDVKM. Trimming removed 2 bases from V and 0 bases from J, with 10 bases in between. The sample was blood, taken at baseline. The rearrangement uses TRBV28 and TRBJ1-2, with D perhaps matching TRBD1 (6 bases). The sequence was collected from a person between 30 and 79 years old with non-small cell lung cancer. The CDR3 spells CASSLAGGPNYGYTF. The DNA for the CDR3 is TGTGCCAGCAGTTTAGCTGGGGGCCCTAACTATGGCTACACCTTC.